A single T cell receptor beta chain is shown here with its context. Its antigen is unidentified. This specimen comes from a study of cytomegalovirus exposure and HLA in healthy donors. PCR involved 60 Vbeta and 13 Jbeta primers. Only in-frame clones appear in the TCRdb table, and some are missing; sequencing was by immunoSEQ multiplex PCR. The sample records around 120,000 clones, 60% to 85% being singletons. Study results and caveats: Earlier analysis found most TCR beta V segments productive about 87% or about 30% of the time. In most subjects, TCR beta sequences reportedly gave accurate predictions of HLA-A and HLA-B alleles. Several of the most significant clusters appeared linked to common viral pathogens, based on a later analysis.

Germline CDR1 and CDR2: SGHNT and YYREEE (reference sequence). The V gene end was trimmed by 4 bases and the J gene end by 2 bases; junction bases not matched to a gene: 4. The CDR3 runs to 15 residues. This chain uses TRBV5-4 with TRBJ2-1; 9 positions match TRBD2. Sequenced material: PBMCs. This TCR was sampled from a woman aged 35 to 49 in good health and CMV-seropositive. CDR3 protein: CASSLPSGAYNEQFF. The CDR3 region has the DNA TGTGCCAGCAGCCTCCCTAGCGGGGCCTACAATGAGCAGTTCTTC.